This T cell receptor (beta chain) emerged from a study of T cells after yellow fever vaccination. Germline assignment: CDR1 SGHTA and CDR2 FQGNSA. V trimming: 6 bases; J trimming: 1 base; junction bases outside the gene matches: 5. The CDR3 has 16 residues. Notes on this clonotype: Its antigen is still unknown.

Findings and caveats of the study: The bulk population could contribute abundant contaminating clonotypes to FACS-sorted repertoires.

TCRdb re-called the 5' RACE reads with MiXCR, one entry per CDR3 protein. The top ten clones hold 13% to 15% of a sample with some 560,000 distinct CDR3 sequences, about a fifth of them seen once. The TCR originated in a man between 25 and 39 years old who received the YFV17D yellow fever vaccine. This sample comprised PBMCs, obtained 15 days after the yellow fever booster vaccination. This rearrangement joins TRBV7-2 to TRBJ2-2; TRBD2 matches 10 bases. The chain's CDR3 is CASSSTSGENTGELFF. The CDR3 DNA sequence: TGTGCCAGCAGTTCCACTAGCGGGGAGAACACCGGGGAGCTGTTTTTT.